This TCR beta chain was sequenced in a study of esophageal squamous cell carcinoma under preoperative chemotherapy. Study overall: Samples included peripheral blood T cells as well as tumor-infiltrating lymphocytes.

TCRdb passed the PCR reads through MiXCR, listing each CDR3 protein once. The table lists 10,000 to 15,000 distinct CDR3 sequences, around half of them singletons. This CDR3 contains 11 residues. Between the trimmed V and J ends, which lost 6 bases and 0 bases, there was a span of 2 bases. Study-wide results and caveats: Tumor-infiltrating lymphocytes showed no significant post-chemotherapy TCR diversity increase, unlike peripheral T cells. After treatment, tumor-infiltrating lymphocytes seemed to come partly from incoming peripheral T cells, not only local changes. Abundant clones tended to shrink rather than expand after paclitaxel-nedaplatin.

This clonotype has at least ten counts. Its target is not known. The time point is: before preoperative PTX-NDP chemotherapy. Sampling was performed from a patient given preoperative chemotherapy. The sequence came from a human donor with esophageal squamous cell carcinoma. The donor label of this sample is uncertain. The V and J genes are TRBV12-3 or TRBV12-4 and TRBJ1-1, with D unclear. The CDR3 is CASRLNTEAFF. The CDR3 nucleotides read TGTGCCAGCAGGTTGAACACTGAAGCTTTCTTT.